This T cell receptor beta chain was captured in a study of blood T cell repertoires in COVID-19. Data came from immunoSEQ multiplex PCR; TCRdb stores just in-frame clones and leaves some out. Among around 68,000 clones listed, roughly 87% were seen once. The CDR3 has 20 amino acids. Trimming at V came to 6 bases and at J to 6 bases, leaving 25 bases not matched to a gene. The V gene's germline CDR1 is MDHEN and CDR2 SYDVKM. A single count supports this clone. Sequenced material: peripheral blood. The clonotype comes from a woman aged 45-65 years with acute or convalescent COVID-19. The chain carries TRBV28 and TRBJ2-3; TRBD1 matches 9 bases. The CDR3 DNA reads as TGTGCCAGCAGCCCCGGGACAGGGAGTCCGTCCAGAGGGAAGGCGGATACGCAGTATTTT. Its translation is CASSPGTGSPSRGKADTQYF. Full variable domain (outside the CDR3, taken from reference TRBV28 and TRBJ2-3): DVKVTQSSRYLVKRTGEKVFLECVQDMDHENMFWYRQDPGLGLRLIYFSYDVKMKEKGDIPEGYSVSREKKERFSLILESASTNQTSMYLCASSPGTGSPSRGKADTQYFGPGTRLTVL.